The clone carrying this T cell receptor (beta chain) showed up just once. In the original workflow: Researchers report that nucleated cell counts were estimated from reference gene primer amplification. Libraries were prepared by immunoSEQ multiplex PCR; TCRdb keeps only in-frame clonotypes and omits some of them. That table furnishes V, J and clone size, whereas the DNA furnished D and trimming. The sample has about 200,000 clones; around 85% are singletons. Germline assignment: CDR1 SGDLS and CDR2 YYNGEE. This CDR3 has 16 amino acids. J gave up 1 base and V 4 bases, and 5 bases lay outside the gene matches. The data are from a study of blood T cell repertoires in COVID-19.

The rearrangement links TRBV9 to TRBJ2-3, with 11 bases fitting TRBD2. This TCR derives from a woman aged 80 or older with acute or convalescent COVID-19. The sequenced sample was peripheral blood. The CDR3 DNA reads TGTGCCAGCAGCACCCAGACTAGCGGGGGCACAGATACGCAGTATTTT. Protein sequence: CASSTQTSGGTDTQYF.